This T cell receptor beta chain derives from a study of OX40 agonist ivuxolimab in advanced cancers. Study information: Treatment of patients was with ivuxolimab, an agonistic anti-OX40 (CD134) antibody. People who had prior anti-PD-1, anti-PD-L1 or anti-CTLA-4 therapy could take part, and around 40% had some. Study-wide findings and caveats: Some nonresponders also had low normalized T-cell clonal expansion. Dosing at 0.1 to 3.0 mg/kg was accompanied by clonal expansion of CD4+ and CD8+ blood T cells by week 6.

A note on this clone: As yet, its antigen is unknown.

The germline gives CDR1 LGHNA, CDR2 YSLEER. The CDR3 consists of 17 residues. J lost 3 bases, V lost 0 bases, and 8 bases had no gene match. TCRdb keeps only in-frame clones here, not all; method: immunoSEQ multiplex PCR. This table holds tens of thousands of clones, 94% found once. The TCR sequence derives from an adult with an advanced solid tumor such as melanoma, head and neck, liver or kidney cancer. The sequences come from CD4+ or CD8+ T cells sorted from blood, collected in a trial of the OX40 agonist ivuxolimab. The J gene is TRBJ2-1, the V gene TRBV4-3, with 7 bases identical to TRBD2. This CDR3 is CASSQDVGRDYYNEQFF. The CDR3 DNA follows: TGCGCCAGCAGCCAAGATGTCGGCAGGGACTACTACAATGAGCAGTTCTTC.